The 30 T cell receptor beta chains below were found in one sample sequenced in a study of patients and donors after allogeneic stem cell transplantation. MiXCR, applied by TCRdb to the RT-PCR reads, yields one record per CDR3 protein. The sample has hundreds of thousands of distinct CDR3 sequences; 15% to 20% are singletons. The sample comprised blood, either unsorted or a sorted T cell fraction (not recorded which). All receptors come from a human donor who was either an allogeneic HSCT recipient or a stem cell or donor lymphocyte infusion donor (not recorded which). It is not recorded whose cells these are; they may come from a transplant donor.

The chain uses TRBV20-1 and TRBJ1-2, with TRBD1 matching over 8 bases. The germline V gene encodes CDR1 DFQATT and CDR2 SNEGSKA (reference sequence). There are 15 residues in the CDR3. With V trimmed by 6 bases and J by 5 bases, 14 bases remained unmatched. The CDR3 sequence: CSAITRDRKGYGYTF. For the CDR3, the DNA is TGCAGTGCCATCACCCGGGACAGGAAAGGGTATGGCTACACCTTC.

CDR3 coding DNA: TGTGCCTGGAGTGTTAGCGGGGGGGCAGAAGAGACCCAGTACTTC. Residues: CAWSVSGGAEETQYF. The J gene is TRBJ2-5, the V gene TRBV30; 11 bases align to TRBD2. The length of the CDR3 is 15 residues. In germline, CDR1 is GTSNPN, CDR2 SVGIG (reference sequence). The V segment lost 0 bases and the J segment 3 bases; nucleotides outside the gene matches: 3.

This chain connects TRBV27 to TRBJ1-6, with 11 nucleotides matching TRBD1. The ends lost 3 bases at V and 10 bases at J; junction bases unmatched: 11. CDR3 length equals 17 residues. Germline loops: CDR1 MNHEY, CDR2 SMNVEV (reference sequence). This chain's CDR3 is CASSFPGGQGALSPLHF. DNA of the CDR3: TGTGCCAGCAGTTTCCCCGGCGGACAGGGGGCCTTATCACCCCTCCACTTT.

A few counts support this clonotype. V usage is TRBV7-9 and J usage is TRBJ2-3; 10 nucleotides match TRBD2. CDR1 is SEHNR and CDR2 is FQNEAQ in the germline V gene (reference sequence). The length of the CDR3 is 15 residues. The junction had 5 bases not matched to a gene; V was cut back by 3 bases and J by 5 bases. This CDR3 is CASSLSGGAGDTQYF. DNA of the CDR3: TGTGCCAGCAGCTTGAGCGGGGGGGCCGGAGATACGCAGTATTTT.

The gene calls are TRBV5-4 and TRBJ2-5; possibly TRBD1 or TRBD2 for D (6 bases each). The V end lost 1 base, the J end lost 4 bases, and 11 bases lay between the germline ends. The V gene's germline CDR1 is SGHNT and CDR2 YYREEE (reference sequence). The CDR3 length is 14 residues. CDR3 DNA sequence: TGTGCCAGCAGCTTGCAAGGGGGACTAGAGACCCAGTACTTC. This sequence encodes CASSLQGGLETQYF.

This clonotype showed up just a few times. The chain carries TRBV14 and TRBJ2-3, with D unclear. Trimming cost V 4 bases and J 5 bases, with 10 bases left between them. Germline CDR1 is SGHDN and CDR2 is FVKESK. The CDR3 runs 13 residues. The CDR3 DNA is TGTGCCAGCAGCCCTTATTCGGGAGATACGCAGTATTTT. It is translated as CASSPYSGDTQYF.

This chain connects TRBV29-1 to TRBJ2-7; TRBD1 is a possible D gene (5 bases). Trimming pared 6 bases from V and 1 base from J, leaving 13 bases between. CDR3 length: 13 residues. Germline V lookup: CDR1 SQVTM, CDR2 ANQGSEA. The CDR3 region is CSVTAPSSYEQYF. DNA for the CDR3: TGCAGCGTGACAGCTCCTTCTTCCTACGAGCAGTACTTC.

With respect to this clonotype: At one end, the junction sequence differs from germline, possibly due to a read error. The V gene is TRBV7-2, the J gene TRBJ2-7; no reliable D call. The CDR3 has 14 amino acids. From germline, CDR1 is SGHTA and CDR2 FQGNSA. CDR3 residues: CASSSRNTAYEQNF. The CDR3 DNA reads as TGTGCCAGCAGCTCACGTAATACTGCCTACGAGCAGAACTTC.

For this clonotype: The junction differs from germline at one of its ends, possibly a read error. The genes are TRBV15 and TRBJ2-2; no reliable D call. The germline CDR1 and CDR2 sequences are LNHNV and YYDKDF (reference sequence). The CDR3 is 14 amino acids. In DNA, the CDR3 is TGTGCCACCACCTACGGGTCTAACACCTGGGAGCTGTTTTTT. Translating it yields CATTYGSNTWELFF.

This clonotype was recorded a few times. This chain links TRBV18 with TRBJ1-1; TRBD1 might be the D (5 bases). The CDR3 contains 12 residues. Between the trimmed V and J ends, which lost 3 bases and 8 bases, there was a span of 10 bases. Germline V gene lookup returns CDR1 KGHSH and CDR2 LQKENI. The CDR3 reads CASSPFQGEAFF. The CDR3 DNA is TGTGCCAGCTCACCGTTCCAGGGCGAAGCTTTCTTT.

The chain employs TRBV7-2 and TRBJ2-1, with TRBD2 identical over 10 bases. Germline V lookup: CDR1 SGHTA, CDR2 FQGNSA. Trimming cost V 2 bases and J 3 bases; bases outside gene matches: 4. This CDR3 has 16 residues. For the CDR3, the DNA is TGTGCCAGCAGCTTATCCTCTAGCGGGGGCTACAATGAGCAGTTCTTC. Amino acids: CASSLSSSGGYNEQFF.

The sample holds many counts of this clonotype. CDR3 bases: TGTGCCAGCAGCGTAGTGAACCGAGGGGAGCAGTTCTTC. This encodes CASSVVNRGEQFF. The V call is TRBV9, the J call TRBJ2-1, with a possible D match to TRBD2 (5 bases). The ends were cut back, 0 bases at V and 10 bases at J, with 11 bases in the middle. Per germline, CDR1 SGDLS and CDR2 YYNGEE. This CDR3 comprises 13 residues.

This clonotype was seen more than once but under ten times. This chain links TRBV11-2 with TRBJ1-3; a possible D gene is TRBD1 (5 bases). The CDR3 length is 15 residues. Germline V gene lookup returns CDR1 SGHAT and CDR2 FQNNGV. V was cut by 5 bases and J by 4 bases, with 15 bases left in between. The CDR3, as DNA: TGTGCCAGCAGCGCAGGTCGGGGGTCAGGAAACACCATATATTTT. It codes for CASSAGRGSGNTIYF.

The rearrangement links TRBV7-9 to TRBJ2-5, with a possible D match to TRBD2 (6 bases). The germline V gene encodes CDR1 SEHNR and CDR2 FQNEAQ (reference sequence). This CDR3 spans 16 amino acids. Trimming stripped 5 bases from V and 4 bases from J, with 20 bases between. CDR3 bases: TGTGCCAGCAGCGCGATACTAGCATTGTCGGTAGAGACCCAGTACTTC. Translated, it gives CASSAILALSVETQYF.

This clonotype has only a few counts. The V call is TRBV4-3, the J call TRBJ1-1, with a tentative D call TRBD1 (6 bases). Trimming shortened V by 0 bases and J by 4 bases, and 9 bases separated the two germline ends. The germline V gene encodes CDR1 LGHNA and CDR2 YSLEER. The CDR3 totals 14 residues. This chain's CDR3 is CASSQEQGSTEAFF. DNA for the CDR3: TGCGCCAGCAGCCAAGAGCAGGGGAGCACTGAAGCTTTCTTT.

The chain couples TRBV19 to TRBJ1-1; no reliable D call. The germline V and J ends were trimmed by 3 bases and 11 bases, with 16 bases remaining between them. The germline V gene has CDR1 LNHDA and CDR2 SQIVND (reference sequence). The CDR3 runs 13 residues. This chain's CDR3 is CASSIRLGGGAFF. DNA for the CDR3: TGTGCCAGTAGTATTCGTCTGGGAGGAGGGGCTTTCTTT.

This clonotype has a count of ten or more. J is TRBJ1-2 and V is TRBV20-1; D remains unclear. V lost 3 bases and J lost 7, with 6 bases in between. The CDR3 is 10 amino acids. Germline CDR1 is DFQATT and CDR2 is SNEGSKA (reference sequence). The CDR3, as DNA: TGCAGTGCTAGTGGGAGTGGCTACACCTTC. It encodes CSASGSGYTF.

CDR3 coding DNA: TGCGCCAGCAGCTTGGTGCTAGCGGAAGCCCGCAATGAGCAGTTCTTC. Encoded protein: CASSLVLAEARNEQFF. This sequence joins TRBV5-1 and TRBJ2-1; TRBD2 aligns across 7 bases. J was trimmed by 6 bases and V by 0 bases; bases with no gene match: 9. Germline CDR1 SGHRS, CDR2 YFSETQ. This CDR3 is built from 16 residues.

V gene TRBV27 combines with J gene TRBJ2-7, with 10 bases identical to TRBD1. Germline V gives CDR1 MNHEY, CDR2 SMNVEV (reference sequence). CDR3 length: 17 residues. J gave up 1 base and V 6 bases, and 12 bases lay outside the gene matches. CDR3 in amino acids: CASSSPWTGGNSYEQYF. The CDR3 nucleotides read TGTGCCAGCAGCTCCCCCTGGACAGGGGGGAATTCCTACGAGCAGTACTTC.

The sample holds a few counts of this clonotype. The V call is TRBV30, the J call TRBJ2-7; no clear D. The CDR3 consists of 12 residues. Per germline, CDR1 GTSNPN and CDR2 SVGIG (reference sequence). V was trimmed by 0 bases and J by 5 bases, leaving 8 bases between them. The CDR3 DNA follows: TGTGCCTGGAGTGTAGGAAGGGACGAGCAGTACTTC. It specifies CAWSVGRDEQYF.

This chain links TRBV9 with TRBJ2-3; TRBD2 matches at 7 bases. Germline V gene data show CDR1 as SGDLS and CDR2 as YYNGEE. The ends lost 0 bases at V and 2 bases at J; junction bases unmatched: 9. The CDR3 runs 17 residues. CDR3 in DNA: TGTGCCAGCAGCGTAGGTCTAGCGGTAATAACCACAGATACGCAGTATTTT. It encodes CASSVGLAVITTDTQYF.

The CDR3 nucleotides are TGTGCCAGCAGCCGACACAGGGTCACCACAGATACGCAGTATTTT. Protein: CASSRHRVTTDTQYF. The rearrangement joins TRBV5-6 to TRBJ2-3; D is possibly TRBD1 (6 bases). CDR3 length equals 15 residues. V lost 4 bases and J lost 2, with 14 bases in between. Germline V gene lookup returns CDR1 SGHDT and CDR2 YYEEEE.

The J gene is TRBJ2-7, the V gene TRBV5-1; possibly TRBD1 for D (6 bases). Germline CDR1 SGHRS, CDR2 YFSETQ. Deletions cut 0 bases from V and 6 bases from J, with 13 bases between. The CDR3 contains 14 residues. Written as DNA, the CDR3 is TGCGCCAGCAGCTTGGGGCAGGGGTTGGGCGAGCAGTACTTC. Amino acid sequence: CASSLGQGLGEQYF.

This clonotype turned up a few times. The chain uses TRBV2 and TRBJ1-4, with D perhaps matching TRBD1 (5 bases). Between the trimmed V and J ends, which lost 7 bases and 8 bases, there was a span of 11 bases. The germline gives CDR1 SNHLY, CDR2 FYNNEI. This CDR3 is built from 12 residues. The CDR3 DNA follows: TGTGCCAGCATGGGACGGCACGAAAAACTGTTTTTT. Its translation is CASMGRHEKLFF.

The chain recombines TRBV5-1 with TRBJ1-3; no clear D. This CDR3 comprises 15 residues. V lost 4 bases, J lost 0 bases, and 11 bases lay in between. CDR1 is SGHRS, CDR2 YFSETQ, per germline. The CDR3 region has the DNA TGCGCCAGCAGCGCTGACACCTTCTCTGGAAACACCATATATTTT. Its translation is CASSADTFSGNTIYF.

This chain connects TRBV6-2 or TRBV6-3 to TRBJ1-1; D not resolved. The CDR3 totals 17 residues. Trimming shortened V by 2 bases and J by 6 bases, and 22 bases separated the two germline ends. CDR1 MNHEY and CDR2 SVGEGT come from the germline V gene. The CDR3 loop is CASSYADRGAPGSEAFF. DNA of the CDR3: TGTGCCAGCAGTTACGCGGATCGGGGAGCCCCGGGATCTGAAGCTTTCTTT.

CDR3 sequence reads: CASSQYRGENEKLFF. CDR3 DNA sequence: TGTGCCAGCTCTCAATACAGGGGCGAGAATGAAAAACTGTTTTTT. The chain has TRBV18 and TRBJ1-4; TRBD1 matches 7 bases. Germline CDR1 is KGHSH and CDR2 is LQKENI. V was pared by 6 bases and J by 5 bases, with 9 bases of the junction left unmatched. This CDR3 region has 15 residues.

This clonotype was seen a handful of times. The chain employs TRBV20-1 and TRBJ2-3; 7 bases agree with TRBD2. Trimming at V came to 6 bases and at J to 6 bases, leaving 6 bases not matched to a gene. Germline CDR1 is DFQATT and CDR2 is SNEGSKA (reference sequence). This CDR3 is 12 amino acids long. Here the CDR3 DNA reads TGCAGTGCCACGTTAGCGGGTGATACGCAGTATTTT. As protein: CSATLAGDTQYF.

The chain links TRBV5-1 to TRBJ1-2; maybe TRBD1 (5 bases). V dropped 3 bases and J dropped 8 bases, with 23 bases sitting between them. The germline gives CDR1 SGHRS, CDR2 YFSETQ. CDR3 size: 16 residues. This CDR3 reads CASSYYPLGHYRGYTF. CDR3 coding DNA: TGCGCCAGCAGCTATTATCCCCTAGGACACTATAGGGGCTACACCTTC.

V gene TRBV7-9 combines with J gene TRBJ2-3, with 8 bases that match TRBD2. Germline V gene lookup returns CDR1 SEHNR and CDR2 FQNEAQ (reference sequence). This CDR3 is 14 amino acids long. V shed 6 bases and J 1 base; nucleotides not matched to a gene: 3. CDR3 DNA: TGTGCCAGCAGACGTAGCGGGGGCACAGATACGCAGTATTTT. Protein sequence: CASRRSGGTDTQYF.